The 32 T cell receptor beta chains below all came from one sample that was sequenced in a study of blood T cell repertoires in COVID-19. Profiled with immunoSEQ multiplex PCR; TCRdb holds only in-frame clones, not every one. The sample has 150,000 to 200,000 clones; more than 75% are singletons. Sequencing input: peripheral blood. The source is a woman aged 40 to 55 with COVID-19, enrolled during active disease.

In this sample, this clone turned up a few times. V and J are TRBV3-1 (or the pseudogene TRBV3-2) and TRBJ2-7, with TRBD1 matching 10 bases. There are 14 residues in the CDR3. V dropped 4 bases and J dropped 7; count of bases not matched to a gene: 7. Per the germline V gene, CDR1 is LGHDT and CDR2 is YNNKEL (reference sequence). The CDR3: CASSPRTGGWEQYF. The CDR3 region has the DNA TGTGCCAGCAGCCCTCGGACAGGGGGTTGGGAGCAGTACTTC.

The chain recombines TRBV9 with TRBJ1-2; D is undetermined. With 0 bases removed from V and 13 bases from J, the gap between germline ends came to 13 bases. Germline lookup yields CDR1 SGDLS and CDR2 YYNGEE. This CDR3 contains 12 residues. CDR3 DNA sequence: TGTGCCAGCAGCGTAGGTTCGGCGACACCCACCTTC. The encoded protein is CASSVGSATPTF. The complete variable domain, with remaining parts taken from reference TRBV9 and TRBJ1-2, reads DSGVTQTPKHLITATGQRVTLRCSPRSGDLSVYWYQQSLDQGLQFLIQYYNGEERAKGNILERFSAQQFPDLHSELNLSSLELGDSALYFCASSVGSATPTFGSGTRLTVV.

This rearrangement joins TRBV5-1 to TRBJ1-1; tentative D call: TRBD1 (5 bases). The V and J ends lost 0 bases and 2 bases respectively, with 14 bases between them. The CDR3 contains 16 residues. Germline lookup yields CDR1 SGHRS and CDR2 YFSETQ. The CDR3 DNA sequence: TGCGCCAGCAGCTTGGAGGGGATGCGGTATAACACTGAAGCTTTCTTT. It specifies CASSLEGMRYNTEAFF. Full variable domain (missing parts from reference TRBV5-1 and TRBJ1-1): KAGVTQTPRYLIKTRGQQVTLSCSPISGHRSVSWYQQTPGQGLQFLFEYFSETQRNKGNFPGRFSGRQFSNSRSEMNVSTLELGDSALYLCASSLEGMRYNTEAFFGQGTRLTVV.

This clone showed up just once. The rearrangement links TRBV15 to TRBJ1-2; possibly TRBD1 for D (5 bases). Germline loops: CDR1 LNHNV, CDR2 YYDKDF (reference sequence). The CDR3 extends over 14 amino acids. V was shortened by 6 bases and J by 8 bases, with 19 bases between the two germline ends. The CDR3 DNA follows: TGTGCCACCAGTCCGGACGCACCTCGGGGGGGCTACACCTTC. It codes for CATSPDAPRGGYTF.

This chain uses TRBV2 with TRBJ2-1; TRBD2 agrees at 11 bases. CDR1 and CDR2 from the germline V gene are SNHLY and FYNNEI. V lost 8 bases and J lost 3; bases outside the gene matches: 0. The CDR3 runs to 13 residues. In nucleotides, the CDR3 is TGTGCCAGCGGGACTAGCGGCTACAATGAGCAGTTCTTC. Amino acids: CASGTSGYNEQFF.

The rearrangement uses TRBV25-1 and TRBJ2-7; 9 bases agree with TRBD2. CDR3 length equals 18 residues. V lost 2 bases to trimming and J lost 3 bases; unmatched junction nucleotides: 14. Germline CDR1 reads MGHDK; CDR2 reads SYGVNS. CDR3 in DNA: TGTGCCAGCAGTGAAGGGGTAGCGGGAGAGGTATATGACTACGAGCAGTACTTC. Translating gives CASSEGVAGEVYDYEQYF.

About this clone itself: Other DNA sequences from this sample encode an identical CDR3 as well. The genes are TRBV5-4 and TRBJ2-3, with 10 bases matching TRBD1. Germline CDR1 and CDR2: SGHNT and YYREEE (reference sequence). The CDR3 length is 15 residues. V lost 2 bases, J lost 3 bases, and 3 bases stayed unmatched. CDR3 in amino acids: CASSLPGQGTDTQYF. The CDR3 DNA reads TGTGCCAGCAGCTTACCGGGACAGGGGACAGATACGCAGTATTTT. The full variable domain, its missing parts supplied by reference TRBV5-4 and TRBJ2-3, is ETGVTQSPTHLIKTRGQQVTLRCSSQSGHNTVSWYQQALGQGPQFIFQYYREEENGRGNFPPRFSGLQFPNYSSELNVNALELDDSALYLCASSLPGQGTDTQYFGPGTRLTVL.

This clone showed up just once. CDR3 residues: CASSCLAYEQYF. CDR3 DNA sequence: TGTGCCAGCAGTTGTCTAGCCTACGAGCAGTACTTC. The genes are TRBV6-9 and TRBJ2-7; unclear D gene. Trimming removed 4 bases from V and 2 bases from J, with 6 bases in between. The CDR3 has 12 amino acids. Germline assignment: CDR1 MNHGY and CDR2 SVAAGI.

This clone occurred once. This rearrangement joins TRBV3-1 (or the pseudogene TRBV3-2) to TRBJ2-5; weak D call: TRBD2 (5 bases). CDR1 is LGHDT, CDR2 YNNKEL, per germline (reference sequence). This CDR3 has 12 amino acids. V lost 4 bases and J 5 bases, leaving 8 bases between the germline ends. Here the CDR3 reads CASSPSGETQYF. The CDR3 nucleotides read TGTGCCAGCAGCCCAAGCGGTGAGACCCAGTACTTC.

J is TRBJ1-2 and V is TRBV4-1, with no clear D. The V end lost 4 bases, the J end lost 8 bases, and 14 bases lay between the germline ends. Germline CDR1 is MGHRA and CDR2 is YSYEKL. The CDR3 is 13 residues long. The CDR3 protein is CASSPDKGEGYTF. The CDR3 DNA follows: TGCGCCAGCAGCCCCGACAAGGGAGAAGGCTACACCTTC.

The rearrangement links TRBV30 to TRBJ2-7, with 8 nucleotides matching TRBD2. This CDR3 has 13 residues. The trim removed 0 bases at V and 7 bases at J, leaving 5 bases unmatched. Germline V gene sequence: CDR1 GTSNPN, CDR2 SVGIG (reference sequence). The DNA of the CDR3 is TGTGCCTGGAGTGTTAGCGGGGTTGGGGAGCAGTACTTC. Its protein is CAWSVSGVGEQYF.

CDR3 residues: CASTPGYASTDTQYF. The CDR3 DNA reads TGTGCCAGTACTCCGGGATATGCTAGCACAGATACGCAGTATTTT. The rearrangement joins TRBV19 to TRBJ2-3; the D gene is possibly TRBD2 (5 bases). Trimming pared 7 bases from V and 0 bases from J, leaving 14 bases between. This CDR3 is 15 amino acids long. From germline, CDR1 is LNHDA and CDR2 SQIVND (reference sequence).

This clone appeared a single time. The chain has TRBV19 and TRBJ1-2; D not certain. The CDR3 loop spans 19 amino acids. Trimming removed 3 bases from V and 1 base from J, with 24 bases in between. Germline assignment: CDR1 LNHDA and CDR2 SQIVND (reference sequence). CDR3: CASSIWGDSGEFFNYGYTF. DNA of the CDR3: TGTGCCAGTAGTATCTGGGGAGACTCCGGGGAGTTTTTTAACTATGGCTACACCTTC. The full variable domain, its missing parts supplied by reference TRBV19 and TRBJ1-2, is DGGITQSPKYLFRKEGQNVTLSCEQNLNHDAMYWYRQDPGQGLRLIYYSQIVNDFQKGDIAEGYSVSREKKESFPLTVTSAQKNPTAFYLCASSIWGDSGEFFNYGYTFGSGTRLTVV.

This clone appeared a few times. The genes are TRBV18 and TRBJ2-7; no clear D gene. CDR3 length: 13 amino acids. The germline gives CDR1 KGHSH, CDR2 LQKENI. The V gene lost 0 bases and the J gene lost 3 bases, with 6 bases spanning the gap. The CDR3 region is CASSPPALYEQYF. DNA for the CDR3: TGTGCCAGCTCACCACCCGCACTCTACGAGCAGTACTTC.

The chain combines TRBV29-1 with TRBJ2-5, with D maybe TRBD1 (7 bases). Trimming shortened V by 6 bases and J by 6 bases, and 23 bases separated the two germline ends. This CDR3 is built from 15 residues. In germline, CDR1 is SQVTM, CDR2 ANQGSEA. In DNA form, the CDR3 reads TGCAGCGTATTGGGGCTAGGGGGCGCGGGACAGACCCAGTACTTC. Its protein is CSVLGLGGAGQTQYF.

The genes are TRBV5-4 and TRBJ1-3, with D perhaps matching TRBD1 (6 bases). V was shortened by 4 bases and J by 4 bases, with 15 bases between the two germline ends. The CDR3 is 15 residues long. Germline V CDR1 and CDR2: SGHNT, YYREEE (reference sequence). The CDR3 DNA follows: TGTGCCAGCAGCATCAGGGGCCCGCAGGGAAACACCATATATTTT. It translates to CASSIRGPQGNTIYF.

The chain joins TRBV29-1 to TRBJ1-3, with 7 bases matching TRBD1. The CDR3 extends over 14 amino acids. Germline-derived CDR1 and CDR2 are SQVTM and ANQGSEA. Trimming cost V 7 bases and J 3 bases; bases outside gene matches: 9. This chain's CDR3 is CSGAVTGSGNTIYF. In DNA form, the CDR3 reads TGCAGCGGAGCAGTGACAGGGAGTGGAAACACCATATATTTT.

This clone was found once. This chain joins TRBV5-1 and TRBJ2-3, with 9 bases aligning to TRBD2. J lost 4 bases, V lost 2 bases, and 5 bases had no gene match. The germline CDR1 and CDR2 sequences are SGHRS and YFSETQ. The CDR3 contains 15 residues. The CDR3 loop is CASSLLTSGSDTQYF. CDR3 in DNA: TGCGCCAGCAGCTTATTGACTAGCGGCTCAGATACGCAGTATTTT.

The V call is TRBV6-6, the J call TRBJ2-2; 14 bases align to TRBD2. The CDR3 has 16 residues. Trimming at V came to 6 bases and at J to 3 bases, leaving 3 bases not matched to a gene. Germline loops: CDR1 MNHNY, CDR2 SVGAGI (reference sequence). For the CDR3, the DNA is TGTGCCAGCAGGCGACTAGCGGGGGGGGACACCGGGGAGCTGTTTTTT. It specifies CASRRLAGGDTGELFF.

The J gene is TRBJ2-7, the V gene TRBV5-1, with 12 bases identical to TRBD2. CDR3 length: 15 amino acids. Germline-derived CDR1 and CDR2 are SGHRS and YFSETQ. V shed 4 bases, J shed 3 bases, and the junction held 5 bases outside the gene matches. This chain's CDR3 is CASSPRTSGVYEQYF. CDR3 DNA sequence: TGCGCCAGCAGCCCCAGGACTAGCGGGGTCTACGAGCAGTACTTC. Filled out from reference TRBV5-1 and TRBJ2-7, the complete variable domain reads KAGVTQTPRYLIKTRGQQVTLSCSPISGHRSVSWYQQTPGQGLQFLFEYFSETQRNKGNFPGRFSGRQFSNSRSEMNVSTLELGDSALYLCASSPRTSGVYEQYFGPGTRLTVT.

There are many counts of this clone. This chain joins TRBV6-5 and TRBJ2-1, with a possible D match to TRBD2 (6 bases). Germline lookup yields CDR1 MNHEY and CDR2 SVGAGI. This CDR3 is 15 amino acids long. The V and J ends lost 2 bases and 4 bases respectively, with 12 bases between them. CDR3 in amino acids: CASSYVAGTYNEQFF. CDR3 sequence (DNA): TGTGCCAGCAGTTACGTGGCAGGGACTTACAATGAGCAGTTCTTC.

The chain recombines TRBV10-1 with TRBJ2-1; 10 bases are shared with TRBD2. This CDR3 has 15 amino acids. Trimming cost V 3 bases and J 6 bases; bases outside gene matches: 5. In germline, CDR1 is WNHNN, CDR2 SYGVQD (reference sequence). The CDR3: CASSEGLAGANEQFF. The CDR3, as DNA: TGCGCCAGCAGTGAAGGGCTAGCGGGAGCCAATGAGCAGTTCTTC.

V gene TRBV7-8 combines with J gene TRBJ1-4, with D hard to call. The CDR3 has 13 residues. With 8 bases removed from V and 4 bases from J, the gap between germline ends came to 11 bases. In germline, CDR1 is SGHVS, CDR2 FQNEAQ. CDR3 sequence: CASRGSFNEKLFF. CDR3 DNA: TGTGCCAGCCGAGGGAGTTTTAATGAAAAACTGTTTTTT.

This clone has only a few counts. The chain has TRBV2 and TRBJ2-1; 11 bases line up with TRBD2. The trim removed 6 bases at V and 5 bases at J, leaving 6 bases unmatched. Germline CDR1 and CDR2: SNHLY and FYNNEI. This CDR3 is 15 amino acids long. The CDR3 sequence: CASRLLAGVNNEQFF. CDR3 nucleotides: TGTGCCAGCAGACTACTAGCGGGGGTCAACAATGAGCAGTTCTTC.

The chain couples TRBV4-2 to TRBJ1-2; D gene uncertain. The V and J ends lost 2 bases and 1 base respectively, with 8 bases between them. CDR1 LGHNA and CDR2 YNFKEQ come from the germline V gene. This CDR3 contains 14 residues. CDR3 loop: CASSQPPDNYGYTF. The CDR3, as DNA: TGTGCCAGCAGCCAACCCCCAGATAACTATGGCTACACCTTC.

V is TRBV9 and J is TRBJ2-5; a weak D match, TRBD2 (5 bases). V was cut by 7 bases and J by 3 bases, with 7 bases left in between. The CDR3 is 11 amino acids. Germline CDR1 and CDR2: SGDLS and YYNGEE. DNA for the CDR3: TGTGCCAGCGGGCGGGAAGAGACCCAGTACTTC. Translated, it gives CASGREETQYF.

V gene TRBV30 combines with J gene TRBJ1-1; D is perhaps TRBD1 (6 bases). Trimming removed 3 bases from V and 6 bases from J, with 17 bases in between. The CDR3 runs 14 residues. Germline lookup yields CDR1 GTSNPN and CDR2 SVGIG (reference sequence). The chain's CDR3 is CAWSPGKGVAEAFF. Here the CDR3 DNA reads TGTGCCTGGAGCCCGGGGAAGGGGGTGGCTGAAGCTTTCTTT.

The chain recombines TRBV10-3 with TRBJ1-1; 12 bases agree with TRBD1. The length of the CDR3 is 18 residues. The germline CDR1 and CDR2 sequences are ENHRY and SYGVKD. Trimming removed 6 bases from V and 1 base from J; junction bases left unmatched: 12. The CDR3 DNA is TGTGCCATCAGACCGGGACAGGGGGCGCGGGGTGAGAACACTGAAGCTTTCTTT. Protein sequence: CAIRPGQGARGENTEAFF.

The chain uses TRBV11-3 and TRBJ1-1; D is undetermined. Germline values: CDR1 SGHNT, CDR2 YENEEA. V dropped 1 base and J dropped 1 base, with 4 bases sitting between them. This CDR3 region has 13 residues. This chain's CDR3 is CASSLAGNTEAFF. The CDR3 bases are TGTGCCAGCAGCTTAGCGGGGAACACTGAAGCTTTCTTT.

V and J are TRBV4-2 and TRBJ2-6; 7 nucleotides agree with TRBD1. V shed 8 bases, J shed 0 bases, and the junction held 7 bases outside the gene matches. Germline CDR1 reads LGHNA; CDR2 reads YNFKEQ. The CDR3 covers 16 residues. DNA of the CDR3: TGTGCCAGCGGCTTGGGACAGCCCTCTGGGGCCAACGTCCTGACTTTC. This codes for CASGLGQPSGANVLTF.

This clone was seen at least ten times. V and J are TRBV6-4 and TRBJ1-1; no reliable D call. V shed 3 bases and J shed 5 bases, with 16 bases lying between them. Per the germline V gene, CDR1 is MRHNA and CDR2 is SNTAGT. CDR3 length: 15 residues. The CDR3 sequence is CASSESLEGFTEAFF. In nucleotides, the CDR3 is TGTGCCAGCAGTGAAAGTCTGGAGGGATTTACTGAAGCTTTCTTT.

The chain recombines TRBV7-9 with TRBJ1-3; D gene ambiguous. This CDR3 has 12 residues. CDR1 is SEHNR, CDR2 FQNEAQ, per germline (reference sequence). Trimming stripped 2 bases from V and 8 bases from J, with 7 bases between. CDR3 coding DNA: TGTGCCAGCAGCTTACTATTGGACACCATATATTTT. Its translation: CASSLLLDTIYF. The full variable domain, completed using reference TRBV7-9 and TRBJ1-3, is DTGVSQNPRHKITKRGQNVTFRCDPISEHNRLYWYRQTLGQGPEFLTYFQNEAQLEKSRLLSDRFSAERPKGSFSTLEIQRTEQGDSAMYLCASSLLLDTIYFGEGSWLTVV.